These 27 T cell receptor beta chains originate from one sample sequenced in a study of T cell changes during pregnancy in multiple sclerosis. Generated by immunoSEQ multiplex PCR, the TCRdb table keeps only in-frame clones and is missing some. The table records more than 65,000 clones, around 94% of them present only once. Sequenced here: CD4+ T cells from peripheral blood mononuclear cells, sampled before pregnancy. The source of these receptors is a female donor with multiple sclerosis, enrolled in a pregnancy study.

This chain uses TRBV7-2 with TRBJ2-5, with 8 bases fitting TRBD1. The germline gives CDR1 SGHTA, CDR2 FQGNSA. The CDR3 totals 15 residues. J was trimmed by 2 bases and V by 3 bases; bases with no gene match: 5. The CDR3 nucleotides read TGTGCCAGCAGCTTTCGGACAGGGATACAAGAGACCCAGTACTTC. This encodes CASSFRTGIQETQYF.

The rearrangement joins TRBV9 to TRBJ2-1; a possible D gene is TRBD1 (6 bases). The CDR3 is 18 amino acids. The V end was cut by 3 bases, the J end by 5 bases, with 24 bases between. Germline loops: CDR1 SGDLS, CDR2 YYNGEE. The CDR3 loop is CASSADLQGIGSHNEQFF. For the CDR3, the DNA is TGTGCCAGCAGCGCCGACCTTCAGGGGATAGGATCACACAATGAGCAGTTCTTC.

The chain uses TRBV7-2 and TRBJ1-1; D not certain. The V end lost 2 bases, the J end lost 2 bases, and 9 bases lay between the germline ends. The CDR3 totals 14 residues. Germline CDR1 is SGHTA and CDR2 is FQGNSA. CDR3 amino acids: CASSLSGSNTEAFF. The CDR3 DNA is TGTGCCAGCAGCTTAAGTGGGAGCAACACTGAAGCTTTCTTT.

The J gene is TRBJ1-2, the V gene TRBV11-1; TRBD1 aligns across 7 bases. CDR1 and CDR2 (germline): SGHAT, FQDESV (reference sequence). The CDR3 loop spans 12 amino acids. Trimming cost V 3 bases and J 9 bases; bases outside gene matches: 4. The CDR3 region is CASSFEGASYTF. The CDR3, as DNA: TGTGCCAGCAGCTTTGAGGGGGCGAGCTACACCTTC.

This clone showed up just a few times. The chain carries TRBV7-9 and TRBJ2-1; D is unclear. Trimming removed 9 bases from V and 7 bases from J, with 10 bases in between. The CDR3 loop spans 11 amino acids. Germline loops: CDR1 SEHNR, CDR2 FQNEAQ (reference sequence). The CDR3 spells CASERWNEQFF. In DNA form, the CDR3 reads TGTGCCAGTGAGAGGTGGAATGAGCAGTTCTTC. Full variable domain (rest looked up from reference TRBV7-9 and TRBJ2-1): DTGVSQNPRHKITKRGQNVTFRCDPISEHNRLYWYRQTLGQGPEFLTYFQNEAQLEKSRLLSDRFSAERPKGSFSTLEIQRTEQGDSAMYLCASERWNEQFFGPGTRLTVL.

This chain links TRBV5-6 with TRBJ1-4; 7 positions match TRBD1. Unmatched junction bases numbered 8, after V lost 4 bases and J lost 2 bases. In germline, CDR1 is SGHDT, CDR2 YYEEEE. The CDR3 has 16 residues. The CDR3 DNA follows: TGTGCCAGCAGCACAGGGGTTTGGGTGACTAATGAAAAACTGTTTTTT. It specifies CASSTGVWVTNEKLFF.

The rearrangement links TRBV11-2 to TRBJ2-7; D is possibly TRBD1 (5 bases). Trimming removed 4 bases from V and 2 bases from J, with 15 bases in between. The CDR3 is made up of 15 amino acids. Germline values: CDR1 SGHAT, CDR2 FQNNGV. CDR3 bases: TGTGCCAGCAGCTCAGACAGACAGTCGACCTACGAGCAGTACTTC. As protein: CASSSDRQSTYEQYF.

V and J are TRBV5-1 and TRBJ1-1, with D possibly being TRBD1 (5 bases). The germline V gene has CDR1 SGHRS and CDR2 YFSETQ. The CDR3 runs 11 residues. Deletions cut 3 bases from V and 9 bases from J, with 9 bases between. DNA for the CDR3: TGCGCCAGCAGCTCAACAGGTAAAGCTTTCTTT. Encoded protein: CASSSTGKAFF.

The V call is TRBV4-1, the J call TRBJ2-1; TRBD2 aligns across 7 bases. This CDR3 has 16 residues. Looked up from germline, CDR1 is MGHRA and CDR2 is YSYEKL. V lost 2 bases, J lost 10 bases, and 14 bases stayed unmatched. CDR3 DNA sequence: TGCGCCAGCAGCCAACGAGCGGGACCGAAACCGTGGGAGCAGTTCTTC. It yields the protein CASSQRAGPKPWEQFF.

This clone appeared once. This chain uses TRBV29-1 with TRBJ2-1; 11 bases match TRBD2. The CDR3 has 13 residues. Germline loops: CDR1 SQVTM, CDR2 ANQGSEA. V trimming: 7 bases; J trimming: 7 bases; junction bases outside the gene matches: 6. The CDR3 region is CSARSGGANEQFF. The CDR3 DNA reads TGCAGCGCCCGTAGCGGGGGGGCGAATGAGCAGTTCTTC.

In this sample, this clone turned up once. The rearrangement uses TRBV28 and TRBJ2-1; 7 bases are shared with TRBD1. The V and J ends lost 4 bases and 9 bases, in that order; junction bases with no gene match: 12. CDR1 and CDR2 from the germline V gene are MDHEN and SYDVKM. CDR3 length: 15 residues. This CDR3 is CASSYPRQGASEQFF. The CDR3 bases are TGTGCCAGCAGTTATCCGAGACAGGGAGCAAGTGAGCAGTTCTTC.

The chain is built from TRBV29-1 and TRBJ2-7; maybe TRBD2 (6 bases). The CDR3 is 13 residues long. The germline V gene has CDR1 SQVTM and CDR2 ANQGSEA. V was cut by 4 bases and J by 9 bases, with 19 bases left in between. CDR3 protein: CSVGRGTYDGQYF. The CDR3 coding sequence is TGCAGCGTTGGGCGTGGGACTTACGATGGGCAGTACTTC.

The chain employs TRBV10-3 and TRBJ1-6; D may be TRBD1 (5 bases). The V end lost 1 base, the J end lost 7 bases, and 20 bases lay between the germline ends. This CDR3 is built from 18 residues. CDR1 and CDR2 (germline): ENHRY, SYGVKD. CDR3 amino acids: CAISEFGRGAGKNSPLHF. Written as DNA, the CDR3 is TGTGCCATCAGTGAGTTCGGAAGGGGTGCGGGGAAAAATTCACCCCTCCACTTT.

DNA for the CDR3: TGTGCCAGCAGGACCTTCTACCGGGAAGTTAATTCACCCCTCCACTTT. Protein product: CASRTFYREVNSPLHF. The genes are TRBV27 and TRBJ1-6; D unclear. V was trimmed by 6 bases and J by 6 bases, leaving 18 bases between them. Germline-derived CDR1 and CDR2 are MNHEY and SMNVEV (reference sequence). CDR3 length: 16 residues.

The chain carries TRBV7-8 and TRBJ1-2; no firm D call. The CDR3 has 15 amino acids. The germline V gene encodes CDR1 SGHVS and CDR2 FQNEAQ. Deletions cut 1 base from V and 4 bases from J, with 13 bases between. The CDR3 sequence: CASSLESLASYGYTF. The DNA of the CDR3 is TGTGCCAGCAGCTTAGAGTCCCTGGCTAGCTATGGCTACACCTTC.

The genes are TRBV2 and TRBJ1-1; perhaps TRBD1 as D (6 bases). V gave up 6 bases and J gave up 8 bases, with 16 bases separating them. This CDR3 has 13 amino acids. Germline V CDR1 and CDR2: SNHLY, FYNNEI. CDR3 nucleotides: TGTGCCAGCAGGAGTTGGGGGGGGGCCGAAGCTTTCTTT. It codes for CASRSWGGAEAFF.

Only one count was recorded for this clone. This rearrangement joins TRBV5-4 to TRBJ2-5; D possibly corresponds to TRBD1 (5 bases). The CDR3 contains 14 residues. Looked up from germline, CDR1 is SGHNT and CDR2 is YYREEE (reference sequence). With 0 bases removed from V and 2 bases from J, the gap between germline ends came to 8 bases. The CDR3 spells CASSLGQQQETQYF. The DNA for the CDR3 is TGTGCCAGCAGCTTGGGACAGCAACAAGAGACCCAGTACTTC.

This sequence joins TRBV13 and TRBJ1-1; D possibly corresponds to TRBD1 (6 bases). Germline V gene sequence: CDR1 PRHDT, CDR2 FYEKMQ (reference sequence). V was clipped by 0 bases and J by 0 bases, with 8 bases between them. The CDR3 is made up of 15 amino acids. The DNA of the CDR3 is TGTGCCAGCAGCTTAGGGGGGGCAATGAACACTGAAGCTTTCTTT. It yields the protein CASSLGGAMNTEAFF.

V and J are TRBV25-1 and TRBJ1-2; 8 bases agree with TRBD1. Germline CDR1 is MGHDK and CDR2 is SYGVNS. V was pared by 8 bases and J by 6 bases, with 11 bases of the junction left unmatched. CDR3 size: 14 residues. DNA of the CDR3: TGTGCCAGCTCTGACAGGGGCGACTTGGATGGCTACACCTTC. Translated, it gives CASSDRGDLDGYTF.

The genes are TRBV7-9 and TRBJ1-4, with D tentatively TRBD1 (6 bases). This CDR3 is built from 14 residues. The V gene's germline CDR1 is SEHNR and CDR2 FQNEAQ (reference sequence). Between the trimmed V and J ends, which lost 5 bases and 6 bases, there was a span of 13 bases. For the CDR3, the DNA is TGTGCCAGCAGCGCCAGGGGCCGAGATGAAAAACTGTTTTTT. Its protein product is CASSARGRDEKLFF.

The chain joins TRBV5-4 to TRBJ2-3, with TRBD2 identical over 10 bases. Germline V gene data show CDR1 as SGHNT and CDR2 as YYREEE (reference sequence). CDR3 length: 16 amino acids. The junction had 8 bases not matched to a gene; V was cut back by 4 bases and J by 3 bases. CDR3 coding DNA: TGTGCCAGCAGCACCCGACTAGCGGGTGGAACAGATACGCAGTATTTT. This gives the protein CASSTRLAGGTDTQYF.

This chain links TRBV4-1 with TRBJ2-7; 10 bases align to TRBD1. The germline V gene encodes CDR1 MGHRA and CDR2 YSYEKL. This CDR3 is built from 16 residues. V shed 3 bases, J shed 5 bases, and the junction held 10 bases outside the gene matches. The CDR3 spells CASSHLTSGTGDEQYF. The CDR3 coding sequence is TGCGCCAGCAGCCATCTCACCTCCGGGACAGGGGACGAGCAGTACTTC.

This chain uses TRBV7-2 with TRBJ1-2; D perhaps matches TRBD1 (6 bases). Germline CDR1 is SGHTA and CDR2 is FQGNSA. V gave up 5 bases and J gave up 6 bases, with 25 bases separating them. CDR3 length: 17 residues. CDR3 loop: CASSNHFDTGIENGYTF. As DNA, the CDR3 is TGTGCCAGCAGCAACCATTTCGACACAGGGATTGAAAATGGCTACACCTTC.

This clone turned up a few times. This chain connects TRBV7-6 to TRBJ1-1; weak D call: TRBD1 (5 bases). Trimming removed 0 bases from V and 6 bases from J, with 8 bases in between. Germline lookup yields CDR1 SGHVS and CDR2 FNYEAQ. The CDR3 totals 13 residues. The CDR3 reads CASSLARGAEAFF. CDR3 in DNA: TGTGCCAGCAGCTTAGCTAGGGGTGCTGAAGCTTTCTTT.

The chain is built from TRBV19 and TRBJ1-5; no firm D call. The CDR3 totals 15 residues. V dropped 6 bases and J dropped 1 base, with 13 bases sitting between them. Germline CDR1 is LNHDA and CDR2 is SQIVND (reference sequence). The CDR3 is CASRVGRESNQPQHF. In nucleotides, the CDR3 is TGTGCCAGTAGAGTTGGACGGGAGAGCAATCAGCCCCAGCATTTT.

The gene calls are TRBV6-1 and TRBJ2-3, with TRBD2 matching 10 bases. Germline V lookup: CDR1 MNHNS, CDR2 SASEGT. With 4 bases clipped from V and 0 bases from J, the junction kept 4 bases outside the gene matches. The CDR3 length is 16 residues. The CDR3 sequence is CASSVGLADSTDTQYF. The CDR3 DNA reads TGTGCCAGCAGTGTCGGACTAGCGGATAGCACAGATACGCAGTATTTT.

On this clone: Germline and junction disagree at one end, which may indicate a read error. The chain uses TRBV5-5 and TRBJ1-2, with D perhaps matching TRBD1 (6 bases). Germline V gene sequence: CDR1 SGHKS, CDR2 YYEKEE (reference sequence). The CDR3 spans 13 residues. The CDR3 coding sequence is TGTGCCAGCAGCTTTAGGACAGTCGGTGGCAACACCTTC. The encoded protein is CASSFRTVGGNTF.